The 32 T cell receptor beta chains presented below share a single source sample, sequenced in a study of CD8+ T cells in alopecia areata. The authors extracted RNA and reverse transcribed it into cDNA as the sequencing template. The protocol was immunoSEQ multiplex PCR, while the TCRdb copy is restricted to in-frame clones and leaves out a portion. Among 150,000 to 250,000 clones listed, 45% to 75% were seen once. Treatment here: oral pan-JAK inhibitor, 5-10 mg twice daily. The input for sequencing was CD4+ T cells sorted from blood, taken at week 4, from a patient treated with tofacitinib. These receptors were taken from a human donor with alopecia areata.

DNA of the CDR3: TGTGCCAGCAGCCAGGCCGGCCCGAACTATGGCTACACCTTC. This sequence encodes CASSQAGPNYGYTF. The V and J genes are TRBV7-9 and TRBJ1-2; D gene unclear. The CDR3 is 14 residues long. V lost 5 bases, J lost 2 bases, and 12 bases lay in between. The germline gives CDR1 SEHNR, CDR2 FQNEAQ (reference sequence).

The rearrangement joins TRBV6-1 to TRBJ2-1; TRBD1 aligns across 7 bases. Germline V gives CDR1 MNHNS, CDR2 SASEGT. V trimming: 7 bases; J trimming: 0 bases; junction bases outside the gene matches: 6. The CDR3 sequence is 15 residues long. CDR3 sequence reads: CASTRTGNSYNEQFF. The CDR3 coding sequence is TGTGCCAGCACTAGGACAGGCAACTCCTACAATGAGCAGTTCTTC.

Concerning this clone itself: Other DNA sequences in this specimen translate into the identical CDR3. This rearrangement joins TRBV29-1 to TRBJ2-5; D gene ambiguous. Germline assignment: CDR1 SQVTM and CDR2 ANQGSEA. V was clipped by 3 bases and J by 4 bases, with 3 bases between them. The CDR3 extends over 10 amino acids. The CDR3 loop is CSVEGETQYF. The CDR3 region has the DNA TGCAGCGTTGAGGGAGAGACCCAGTACTTC.

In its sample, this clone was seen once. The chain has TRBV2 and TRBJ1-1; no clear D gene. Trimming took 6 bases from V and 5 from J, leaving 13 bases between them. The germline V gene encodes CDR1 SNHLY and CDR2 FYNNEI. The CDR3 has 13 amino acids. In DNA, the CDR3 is TGTGCCAGCAGGATTATGAGGCATACTGAAGCTTTCTTT. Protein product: CASRIMRHTEAFF.

The CDR3 DNA reads TGTGCCACCAGCAGAGAGGCGAGGGGGAGCACAGATACGCAGTATTTT. This translates into CATSREARGSTDTQYF. The gene calls are TRBV15 and TRBJ2-3, with a tentative D call TRBD1 (6 bases). V lost 0 bases and J 0 bases, leaving 10 bases between the germline ends. This CDR3 has 16 residues. CDR1 is LNHNV and CDR2 is YYDKDF in the germline V gene (reference sequence).

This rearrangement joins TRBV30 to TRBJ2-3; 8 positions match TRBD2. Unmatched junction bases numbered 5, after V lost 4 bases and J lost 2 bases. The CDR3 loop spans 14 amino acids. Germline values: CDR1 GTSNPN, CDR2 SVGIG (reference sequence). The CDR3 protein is CAWIAGGLTDTQYF. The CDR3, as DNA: TGTGCCTGGATCGCGGGGGGCCTCACAGATACGCAGTATTTT.

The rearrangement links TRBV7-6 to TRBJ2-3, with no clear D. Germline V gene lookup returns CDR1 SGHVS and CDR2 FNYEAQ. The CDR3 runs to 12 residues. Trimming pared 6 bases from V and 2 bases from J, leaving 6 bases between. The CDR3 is CASSPHTDTQYF. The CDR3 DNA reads TGTGCCAGCAGTCCCCACACAGATACGCAGTATTTT.

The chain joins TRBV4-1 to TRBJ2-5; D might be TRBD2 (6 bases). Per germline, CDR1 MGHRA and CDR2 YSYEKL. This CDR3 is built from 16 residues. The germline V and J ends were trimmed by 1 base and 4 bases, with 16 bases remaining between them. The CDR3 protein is CASSQALRDSGETQYF. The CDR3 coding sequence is TGCGCCAGCAGCCAAGCCCTCCGGGACTCAGGAGAGACCCAGTACTTC.

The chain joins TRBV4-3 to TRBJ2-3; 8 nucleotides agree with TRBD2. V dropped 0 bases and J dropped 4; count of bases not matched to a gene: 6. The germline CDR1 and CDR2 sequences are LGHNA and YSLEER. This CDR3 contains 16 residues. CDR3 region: CASSQDLAGGSDTQYF. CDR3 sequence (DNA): TGCGCCAGCAGCCAAGATCTTGCGGGGGGTTCAGATACGCAGTATTTT.

In DNA form, the CDR3 reads TGTGCCAGCAGTGGCCCCAGCGGGGGGGCCACAGATACGCAGTATTTT. The encoded protein is CASSGPSGGATDTQYF. This chain uses TRBV28 with TRBJ2-3, with 10 bases fitting TRBD2. CDR1 MDHEN and CDR2 SYDVKM come from the germline V gene. This CDR3 spans 16 amino acids. Trimming removed 5 bases from V and 2 bases from J; junction bases left unmatched: 7.

CDR3: CASSEALSTYQETQYF. CDR3 in DNA: TGTGCCAGCAGTGAAGCGCTGTCGACCTACCAAGAGACCCAGTACTTC. V usage is TRBV6-1 and J usage is TRBJ2-5; no definite D call. The CDR3 extends over 16 amino acids. V was clipped by 0 bases and J by 0 bases, with 11 bases between them. Germline CDR1 is MNHNS and CDR2 is SASEGT.

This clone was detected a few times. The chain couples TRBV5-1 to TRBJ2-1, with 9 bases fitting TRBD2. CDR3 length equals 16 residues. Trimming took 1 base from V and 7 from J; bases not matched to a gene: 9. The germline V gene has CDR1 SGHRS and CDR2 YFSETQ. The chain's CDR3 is CASSLRAGGLVNEQFF. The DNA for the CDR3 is TGCGCCAGCAGCTTGCGCGCGGGGGGGCTTGTTAATGAGCAGTTCTTC.

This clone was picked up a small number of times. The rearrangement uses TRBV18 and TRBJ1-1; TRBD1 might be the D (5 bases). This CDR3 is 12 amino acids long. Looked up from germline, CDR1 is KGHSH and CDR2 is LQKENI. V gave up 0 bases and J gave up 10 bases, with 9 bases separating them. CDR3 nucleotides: TGTGCCAGCTCACCACCGGGGAGGGGAGCTTTCTTT. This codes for CASSPPGRGAFF. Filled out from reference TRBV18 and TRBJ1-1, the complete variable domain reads NAGVMQNPRHLVRRRGQEARLRCSPMKGHSHVYWYRQLPEEGLKFMVYLQKENIIDESGMPKERFSAEFPKEGPSILRIQQVVRGDSAAYFCASSPPGRGAFFGQGTRLTVV.

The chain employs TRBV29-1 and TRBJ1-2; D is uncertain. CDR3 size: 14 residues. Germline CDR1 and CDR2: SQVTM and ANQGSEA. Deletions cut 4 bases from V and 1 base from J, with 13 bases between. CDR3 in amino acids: CSVVPRQHNYGYTF. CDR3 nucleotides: TGCAGCGTTGTTCCAAGGCAACATAACTATGGCTACACCTTC.

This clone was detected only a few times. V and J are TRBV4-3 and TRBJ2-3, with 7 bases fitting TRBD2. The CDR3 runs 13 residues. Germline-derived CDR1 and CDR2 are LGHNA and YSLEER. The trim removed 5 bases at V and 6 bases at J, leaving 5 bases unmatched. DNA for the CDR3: TGCGCCAGCAGCTGGGAGGGGAGCGATACGCAGTATTTT. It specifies CASSWEGSDTQYF.

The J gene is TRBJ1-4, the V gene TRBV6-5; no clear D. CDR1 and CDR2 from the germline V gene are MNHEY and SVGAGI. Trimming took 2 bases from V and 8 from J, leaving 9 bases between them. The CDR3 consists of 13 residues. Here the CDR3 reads CASSYRQPEKLFF. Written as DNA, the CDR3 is TGTGCCAGCAGTTACCGGCAGCCCGAAAAACTGTTTTTT.

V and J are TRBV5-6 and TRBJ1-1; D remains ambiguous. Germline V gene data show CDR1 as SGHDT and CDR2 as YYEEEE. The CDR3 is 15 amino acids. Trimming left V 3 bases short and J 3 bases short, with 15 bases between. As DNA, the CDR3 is TGTGCCAGCAGCTCGTCCGGAGGGAGTCACACTGAAGCTTTCTTT. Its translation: CASSSSGGSHTEAFF.

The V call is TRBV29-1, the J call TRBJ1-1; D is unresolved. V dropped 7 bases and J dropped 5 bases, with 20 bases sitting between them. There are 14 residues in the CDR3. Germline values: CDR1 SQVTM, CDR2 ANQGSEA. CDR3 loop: CSAYTSGLGTEAFF. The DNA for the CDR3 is TGCAGCGCCTACACGTCCGGGCTAGGGACTGAAGCTTTCTTT.

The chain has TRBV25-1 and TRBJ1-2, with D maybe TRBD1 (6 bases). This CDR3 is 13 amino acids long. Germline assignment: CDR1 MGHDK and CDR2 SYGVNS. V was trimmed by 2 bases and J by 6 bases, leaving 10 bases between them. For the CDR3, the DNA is TGTGCCAGCAGTGAACAGGGGCTAAATGGCTACACCTTC. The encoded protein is CASSEQGLNGYTF.

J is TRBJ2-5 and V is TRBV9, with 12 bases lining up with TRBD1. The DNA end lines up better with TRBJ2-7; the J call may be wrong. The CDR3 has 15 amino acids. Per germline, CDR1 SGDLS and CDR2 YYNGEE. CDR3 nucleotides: TGTGCCAGCAGCCTGGGACAGGGGGCATGGTACGAGCAGTACTTC. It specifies CASSLGQGAWYEQYF.

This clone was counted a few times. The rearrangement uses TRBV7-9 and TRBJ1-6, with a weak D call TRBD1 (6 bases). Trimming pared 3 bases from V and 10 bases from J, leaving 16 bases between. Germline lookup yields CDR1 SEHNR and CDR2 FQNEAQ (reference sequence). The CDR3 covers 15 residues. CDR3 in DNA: TGTGCCAGCAGCTTGGGGGACACGGGGATGTCACCCCTCCACTTT. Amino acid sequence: CASSLGDTGMSPLHF.

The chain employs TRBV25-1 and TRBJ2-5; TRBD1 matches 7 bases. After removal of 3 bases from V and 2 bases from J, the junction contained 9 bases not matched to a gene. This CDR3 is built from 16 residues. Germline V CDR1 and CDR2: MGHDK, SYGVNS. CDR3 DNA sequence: TGTGCCAGCAGTGAGGGTACCGGGACAGTACAAGAGACCCAGTACTTC. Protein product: CASSEGTGTVQETQYF.

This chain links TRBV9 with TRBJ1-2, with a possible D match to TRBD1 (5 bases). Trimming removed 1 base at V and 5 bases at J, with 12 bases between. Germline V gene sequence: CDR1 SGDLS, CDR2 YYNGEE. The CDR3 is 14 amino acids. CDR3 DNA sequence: TGTGCCAGCAGCGTATCGGGGACGACTTATGGCTACACCTTC. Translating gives CASSVSGTTYGYTF. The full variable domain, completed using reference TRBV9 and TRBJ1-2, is DSGVTQTPKHLITATGQRVTLRCSPRSGDLSVYWYQQSLDQGLQFLIQYYNGEERAKGNILERFSAQQFPDLHSELNLSSLELGDSALYFCASSVSGTTYGYTFGSGTRLTVV.

The CDR3 here is CASSYLQGDSNEQFF. For the CDR3, the DNA is TGTGCCAGCAGTTACTTACAGGGGGATAGCAATGAGCAGTTCTTC. This chain links TRBV6-5 with TRBJ2-1; 8 bases match TRBD1. The CDR3 totals 15 residues. Germline V CDR1 and CDR2: MNHEY, SVGAGI. The V and J ends lost 1 base and 6 bases, in that order; junction bases with no gene match: 5.

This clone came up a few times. The CDR3 loop is CASSFDRTQETQYF. In DNA form, the CDR3 reads TGTGCCAGCAGCTTTGACAGGACTCAAGAGACCCAGTACTTC. The V gene is TRBV7-9, the J gene TRBJ2-5; a weak D match, TRBD1 (6 bases). Trimming removed 3 bases at V and 2 bases at J, with 10 bases between. This CDR3 has 14 amino acids. In germline, CDR1 is SEHNR, CDR2 FQNEAQ (reference sequence).

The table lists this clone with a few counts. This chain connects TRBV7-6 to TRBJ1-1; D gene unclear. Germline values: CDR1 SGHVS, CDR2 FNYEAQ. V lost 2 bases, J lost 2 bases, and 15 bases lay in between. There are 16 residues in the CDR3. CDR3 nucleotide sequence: TGTGCCAGCAGCTTATATTTAGCCTCATCCAACACTGAAGCTTTCTTT. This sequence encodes CASSLYLASSNTEAFF.

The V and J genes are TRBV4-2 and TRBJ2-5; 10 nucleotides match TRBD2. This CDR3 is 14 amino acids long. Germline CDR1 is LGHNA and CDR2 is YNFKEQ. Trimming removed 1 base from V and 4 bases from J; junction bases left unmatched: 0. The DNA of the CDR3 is TGTGCCAGCAGCCAAGGACTAGCGGGAGAGACCCAGTACTTC. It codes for CASSQGLAGETQYF.

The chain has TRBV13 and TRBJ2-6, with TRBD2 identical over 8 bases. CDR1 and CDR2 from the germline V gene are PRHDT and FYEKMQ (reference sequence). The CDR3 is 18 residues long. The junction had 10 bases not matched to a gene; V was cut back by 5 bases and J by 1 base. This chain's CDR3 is CASSDSPASGSGANVLTF. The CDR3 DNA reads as TGTGCCAGCAGCGATTCCCCGGCTAGCGGGTCTGGGGCCAACGTCCTGACTTTC.

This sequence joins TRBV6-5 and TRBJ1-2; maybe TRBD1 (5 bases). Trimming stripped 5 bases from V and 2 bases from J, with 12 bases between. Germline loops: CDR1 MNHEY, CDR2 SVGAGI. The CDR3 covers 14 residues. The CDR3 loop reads CASSGVDRNYGYTF. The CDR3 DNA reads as TGTGCCAGCAGTGGCGTTGACAGAAACTATGGCTACACCTTC.

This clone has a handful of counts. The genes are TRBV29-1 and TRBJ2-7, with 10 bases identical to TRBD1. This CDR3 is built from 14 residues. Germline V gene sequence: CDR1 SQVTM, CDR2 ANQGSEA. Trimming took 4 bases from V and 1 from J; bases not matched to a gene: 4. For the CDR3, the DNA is TGCAGCGTTGCCCGACAGGGGGCTTCCTACGAGCAGTACTTC. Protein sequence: CSVARQGASYEQYF.

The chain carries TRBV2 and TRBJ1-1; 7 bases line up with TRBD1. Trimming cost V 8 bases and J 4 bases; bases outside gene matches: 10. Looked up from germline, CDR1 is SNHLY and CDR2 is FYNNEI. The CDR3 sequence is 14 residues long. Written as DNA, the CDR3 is TGTGCCAGCCAGAGGGAGGGGGCGAGCACTGAAGCTTTCTTT. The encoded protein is CASQREGASTEAFF.

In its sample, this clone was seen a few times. The CDR3 loop reads CASSFPGGDSTDTQYF. CDR3 DNA sequence: TGTGCCAGCAGCTTCCCAGGGGGCGATTCGACAGATACGCAGTATTTT. This chain joins TRBV7-2 and TRBJ2-3, with TRBD1 matching over 8 bases. Germline CDR1 and CDR2: SGHTA and FQGNSA. V trimming: 3 bases; J trimming: 3 bases; junction bases outside the gene matches: 8. There are 16 residues in the CDR3.